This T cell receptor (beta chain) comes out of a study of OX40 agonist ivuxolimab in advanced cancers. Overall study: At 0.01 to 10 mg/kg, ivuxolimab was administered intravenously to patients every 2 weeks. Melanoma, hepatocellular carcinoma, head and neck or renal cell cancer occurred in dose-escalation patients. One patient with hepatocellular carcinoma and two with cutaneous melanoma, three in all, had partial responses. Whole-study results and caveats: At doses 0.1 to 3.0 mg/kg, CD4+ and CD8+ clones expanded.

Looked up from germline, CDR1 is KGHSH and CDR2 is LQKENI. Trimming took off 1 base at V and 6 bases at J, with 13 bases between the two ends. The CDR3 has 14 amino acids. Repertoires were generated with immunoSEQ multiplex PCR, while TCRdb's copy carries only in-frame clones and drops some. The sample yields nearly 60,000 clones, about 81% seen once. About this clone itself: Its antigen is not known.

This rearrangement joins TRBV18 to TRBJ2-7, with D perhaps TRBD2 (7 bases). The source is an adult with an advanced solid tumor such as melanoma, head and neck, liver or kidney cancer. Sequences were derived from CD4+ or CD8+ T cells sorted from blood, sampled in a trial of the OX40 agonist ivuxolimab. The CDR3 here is CASSPQGQRGEQYF. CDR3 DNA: TGTGCCAGCTCACCACAAGGACAGCGGGGCGAGCAGTACTTC.